This record looks at one T cell receptor beta chain sequence and its context. The record originates from a study of T-cell memory formation after mild COVID-19. Overall study context: TCR clustering was largely donor specific.

The germline V and J ends were trimmed by 6 bases and 1 base, with 3 bases remaining between them. The V gene's germline CDR1 is LNHNV and CDR2 YYDKDF (reference sequence). This CDR3 has 11 amino acids. The 5'RACE method, run with constant-segment primers, produced TCR alpha and TCR beta cDNA libraries (carrying sample barcodes and UMIs). A single record per CDR3 protein comes from TCRdb applying MiXCR to the 5' RACE reads. The table shows under 400,000 distinct CDR3 sequences, with under 30% occurring only once. The sequenced sample consisted of PBMCs or a T cell subset sorted from them (not recorded which). The receptor was derived from an adult woman who had mild COVID-19 (a few samples of this study predate the infection). Cell type and time point are not known. This sequence joins TRBV15 and TRBJ2-5; no reliable D call. CDR3: CATRTQETQYF. In nucleotides, the CDR3 is TGTGCCACCAGGACCCAAGAGACCCAGTACTTC.